These 17 T cell receptor beta chains share one sample of origin, sequenced in a study of blood T cell repertoires in COVID-19. Profiled with immunoSEQ multiplex PCR; TCRdb holds only in-frame clones, not every one. The table has under 250,000 clones, approximately 85% seen once; the top ten hold 5% to 6.5%. Material: peripheral blood. These receptors all come from a middle-aged man with COVID-19, enrolled during active disease.

The chain carries TRBV11-2 and TRBJ2-5; TRBD2 aligns across 12 bases. J gave up 4 bases and V 1 base, and 4 bases lay outside the gene matches. Germline CDR1 SGHAT, CDR2 FQNNGV. The CDR3 contains 16 residues. The CDR3 spells CASSLGTSGVRETQYF. The CDR3 region has the DNA TGTGCCAGCAGCTTAGGGACTAGCGGGGTTCGAGAGACCCAGTACTTC. Supplemented by reference TRBV11-2 and TRBJ2-5, the full variable domain reads EAGVAQSPRYKIIEKRQSVAFWCNPISGHATLYWYQQILGQGPKLLIQFQNNGVVDDSQLPKDRFSAERLKGVDSTLKIQPAKLEDSAVYLCASSLGTSGVRETQYFGPGTRLLVL.

The gene calls are TRBV18 and TRBJ2-7, with 8 bases fitting TRBD1. The CDR3 covers 14 residues. J was trimmed by 4 bases and V by 5 bases; bases with no gene match: 7. The germline V gene encodes CDR1 KGHSH and CDR2 LQKENI. The CDR3 loop reads CASSKAQGAYEQYF. The CDR3 DNA follows: TGTGCCAGCTCAAAGGCGCAGGGGGCTTACGAGCAGTACTTC.

This chain joins TRBV6-5 and TRBJ1-3, with D uncertain. Germline CDR1 and CDR2: MNHEY and SVGAGI. This CDR3 spans 13 amino acids. Trimming stripped 7 bases from V and 2 bases from J, with 9 bases between. CDR3 sequence reads: CASKPETGNTIYF. The CDR3 DNA sequence: TGTGCCAGCAAACCAGAAACTGGAAACACCATATATTTT.

The chain employs TRBV6-5 and TRBJ1-2, with TRBD1 matching over 8 bases. The CDR3 length is 15 residues. J lost 2 bases, V lost 5 bases, and 7 bases had no gene match. The germline V gene encodes CDR1 MNHEY and CDR2 SVGAGI. DNA for the CDR3: TGTGCCAGCAGTAGCCCCTGGACAGGGAACTATGGCTACACCTTC. It is translated as CASSSPWTGNYGYTF.

This clone came up once. This chain uses TRBV5-1 with TRBJ2-1, with TRBD1 matching 7 bases. Germline assignment: CDR1 SGHRS and CDR2 YFSETQ. Trimming at V came to 4 bases and at J to 4 bases, leaving 8 bases not matched to a gene. The CDR3 sequence is 15 residues long. The CDR3: CASSPIGGGYNEQFF. The DNA of the CDR3 is TGCGCCAGCAGCCCAATAGGGGGCGGTTACAATGAGCAGTTCTTC.

This clone appeared once. V and J are TRBV12-5 and TRBJ1-2; D not resolved. Germline CDR1 reads LGHNT; CDR2 reads FRNRAP. The CDR3 totals 13 residues. The germline V and J ends were trimmed by 1 base and 8 bases, with 11 bases remaining between them. This CDR3 is CASGLAKGGGYTF. CDR3 nucleotide sequence: TGTGCTAGTGGTTTGGCCAAAGGAGGGGGCTACACCTTC.

This rearrangement joins TRBV5-1 to TRBJ1-6; tentatively, D is TRBD1 (6 bases). This CDR3 is built from 16 residues. Per germline, CDR1 SGHRS and CDR2 YFSETQ. The ends were cut back, 0 bases at V and 9 bases at J, with 16 bases in the middle. The CDR3 reads CASSLEQGPGGSPLHF. Here the CDR3 DNA reads TGCGCCAGCAGCTTGGAGCAGGGGCCTGGAGGTTCACCCCTCCACTTT.

V usage is TRBV7-9 and J usage is TRBJ2-1, with TRBD2 matching 12 bases. The length of the CDR3 is 14 residues. Trimming removed 5 bases from V and 9 bases from J; junction bases left unmatched: 5. Germline V gene lookup returns CDR1 SEHNR and CDR2 FQNEAQ (reference sequence). The CDR3: CASSTWTSGTEQFF. CDR3 DNA sequence: TGTGCCAGCAGCACCTGGACTAGCGGGACTGAGCAGTTCTTC.

The chain's CDR3 is CASKQGAGADTQYF. In DNA form, the CDR3 reads TGCGCCAGCAAACAGGGGGCTGGGGCAGATACGCAGTATTTT. V is TRBV5-1 and J is TRBJ2-3; 9 nucleotides line up with TRBD1. The length of the CDR3 is 14 residues. CDR1 is SGHRS and CDR2 is YFSETQ in the germline V gene. Germline trimming cut 6 bases from V and 4 bases from J; bases unmatched to any gene: 6.

The V call is TRBV30, the J call TRBJ2-2, with 15 bases fitting TRBD2. The V gene's germline CDR1 is GTSNPN and CDR2 SVGIG (reference sequence). V lost 4 bases, J lost 1 base, and 4 bases stayed unmatched. CDR3 length equals 17 residues. The CDR3 DNA reads as TGTGCCTGGACGGGACTAGCGGGGGGCTTGAACACCGGGGAGCTGTTTTTT. This encodes CAWTGLAGGLNTGELFF.

This sequence joins TRBV6-5 and TRBJ1-2; D ambiguous. V gave up 3 bases and J gave up 4 bases, with 12 bases separating them. Germline CDR1 MNHEY, CDR2 SVGAGI. The CDR3 totals 14 residues. The CDR3 bases are TGTGCCAGCAGTTATGGTCGAGGGAGCTATGGCTACACCTTC. It yields the protein CASSYGRGSYGYTF.

The chain links TRBV3-1 (or the pseudogene TRBV3-2) to TRBJ2-1, with a tentative D call TRBD1 (5 bases). This CDR3 is built from 15 residues. Germline values: CDR1 LGHDT, CDR2 YNNKEL (reference sequence). Trimming shortened V by 4 bases and J by 0 bases, and 10 bases separated the two germline ends. CDR3 sequence (DNA): TGTGCCAGCAGCCCGACCAGGGACTCCTACAATGAGCAGTTCTTC. Protein sequence: CASSPTRDSYNEQFF.

The chain couples TRBV6-5 to TRBJ2-7, with a tentative D call TRBD1 (5 bases). V dropped 5 bases and J dropped 0 bases, with 14 bases sitting between them. Per germline, CDR1 MNHEY and CDR2 SVGAGI. The CDR3 is 15 residues long. CDR3 coding DNA: TGTGCCAGCAGTAATTGGGGCGGTGGCTCCTACGAGCAGTACTTC. Amino acid sequence: CASSNWGGGSYEQYF.

The CDR3 coding sequence is TGTGCCTGGACTAACAGGGGGCAGGGGGAGACCCAGTACTTC. Its translation is CAWTNRGQGETQYF. The V and J genes are TRBV30 and TRBJ2-5, with 9 bases fitting TRBD1. CDR1 and CDR2 from the germline V gene are GTSNPN and SVGIG (reference sequence). The trim removed 4 bases at V and 5 bases at J, leaving 8 bases unmatched. The CDR3 is made up of 14 amino acids.

DNA of the CDR3: TGCGCCAGCAGTGAGCCAGGGGTAAGCACTGAAGCTTTCTTT. This gives the protein CASSEPGVSTEAFF. This chain connects TRBV10-2 to TRBJ1-1, with D perhaps matching TRBD1 (6 bases). The CDR3 runs to 14 residues. The V end lost 2 bases, the J end lost 4 bases, and 11 bases lay between the germline ends. CDR1 is WSHSY, CDR2 SAAADI, per germline.

The V call is TRBV19, the J call TRBJ2-7; possibly TRBD1 for D (6 bases). This CDR3 has 12 residues. In germline, CDR1 is LNHDA, CDR2 SQIVND (reference sequence). Trimming took off 4 bases at V and 7 bases at J, with 11 bases between the two ends. The CDR3 DNA is TGTGCCAGTAGTAACAGGGCTGGTGAGCAGTACTTC. Protein product: CASSNRAGEQYF.

This chain links TRBV18 with TRBJ1-5; 7 nucleotides agree with TRBD1. J was trimmed by 7 bases and V by 3 bases; bases with no gene match: 3. Germline CDR1 is KGHSH and CDR2 is LQKENI. The CDR3 contains 13 residues. The CDR3 DNA follows: TGTGCCAGCTCACCGCCAGGGGGGCAGCCCCAGCATTTT. It yields the protein CASSPPGGQPQHF.